The clone carrying this TCR beta chain was observed a few times. V lost 2 bases and J lost 4, with 12 bases in between. The CDR3 length is 15 residues. The sample originates from a study of T-cell memory formation after mild COVID-19. A single record per CDR3 protein comes from TCRdb applying MiXCR to the 5' RACE reads. The sample includes some 350,000 distinct CDR3 sequences, over 10% of them seen just once. The sequence was obtained from a young man who had mild COVID-19 (a few samples of this study predate the infection). Cell type and time point are not known. Sequencing was done on a sample of PBMCs or a T cell subset sorted from them (not recorded which). This chain uses TRBV12-3 or TRBV12-4 with TRBJ1-5; D unclear. Here the CDR3 DNA reads TGTGCCAGCAGTTTAAACGGGAGGAGGAATCAGCCCCAGCATTTT. Translated: CASSLNGRRNQPQHF.